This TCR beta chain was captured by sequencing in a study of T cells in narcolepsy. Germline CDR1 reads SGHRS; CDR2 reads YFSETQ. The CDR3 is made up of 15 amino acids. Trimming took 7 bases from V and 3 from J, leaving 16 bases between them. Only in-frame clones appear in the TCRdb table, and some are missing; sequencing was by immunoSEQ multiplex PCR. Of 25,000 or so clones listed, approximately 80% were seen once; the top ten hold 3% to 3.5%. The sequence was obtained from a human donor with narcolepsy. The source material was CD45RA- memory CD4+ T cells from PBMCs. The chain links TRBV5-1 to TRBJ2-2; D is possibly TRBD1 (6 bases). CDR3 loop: CASAEDSRYTGELFF. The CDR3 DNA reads TGCGCCAGCGCCGAGGACAGCCGTTACACCGGGGAGCTGTTTTTT.